Listed here are 26 T cell receptor beta chains from one sample, sequenced in a study of cytomegalovirus exposure and HLA in healthy donors. Vbeta (60) and Jbeta (13) primers were used in the PCR. Generated by immunoSEQ multiplex PCR, the TCRdb table keeps only in-frame clones and is missing some. Counted here are 150,000 to 200,000 clones, 75% occurring once; the ten biggest clones make up 11%. Sequencing used PBMCs. The receptors originated from a young man in good health and CMV-seropositive.

V gene TRBV7-2 combines with J gene TRBJ2-7; D not resolved. This CDR3 comprises 11 residues. The V end was cut by 3 bases, the J end by 3 bases, with 3 bases between. Germline V gene lookup returns CDR1 SGHTA and CDR2 FQGNSA. The CDR3 DNA reads TGTGCCAGCAGCTTCTACTACGAGCAGTACTTC. Residues: CASSFYYEQYF.

The chain employs TRBV4-2 and TRBJ1-2; D might be TRBD1 (5 bases). Germline-derived CDR1 and CDR2 are LGHNA and YNFKEQ. The CDR3 is 19 amino acids. Trimming took off 0 bases at V and 5 bases at J, with 25 bases between the two ends. The CDR3, as DNA: TGTGCCAGCAGCCAAGACTGGGAGATCTGGGGGGGTTTTTTATATGGCTACACCTTC. Translation gives CASSQDWEIWGGFLYGYTF.

This clone came up once. The chain joins TRBV11-2 to TRBJ2-2; D is possibly TRBD1 (6 bases). The germline V and J ends were trimmed by 4 bases and 6 bases, with 12 bases remaining between them. The CDR3 runs to 14 residues. CDR1 is SGHAT and CDR2 is FQNNGV in the germline V gene. The CDR3 is CASSSTGSPGELFF. CDR3 coding DNA: TGTGCCAGCAGCTCTACAGGGTCCCCCGGGGAGCTGTTTTTT. The full variable domain, its missing parts supplied by reference TRBV11-2 and TRBJ2-2, is EAGVAQSPRYKIIEKRQSVAFWCNPISGHATLYWYQQILGQGPKLLIQFQNNGVVDDSQLPKDRFSAERLKGVDSTLKIQPAKLEDSAVYLCASSSTGSPGELFFGEGSRLTVL.

The V gene is TRBV5-8, the J gene TRBJ1-1; the match to TRBD1 covers 9 bases. Germline CDR1 reads SGHTS; CDR2 reads YDEGEE. The V and J ends lost 4 bases and 0 bases, in that order; junction bases with no gene match: 13. The CDR3 covers 18 residues. CDR3 residues: CASSKLAGTGKMNTEAFF. For the CDR3, the DNA is TGTGCCAGCAGCAAACTTGCTGGGACAGGGAAAATGAACACTGAAGCTTTCTTT.

The genes are TRBV28 and TRBJ1-1; tentatively, D is TRBD1 (6 bases). Germline lookup yields CDR1 MDHEN and CDR2 SYDVKM. This CDR3 region has 14 residues. V was cut by 6 bases and J by 0 bases, with 11 bases left in between. DNA of the CDR3: TGTGCCAGCAGGGATACAGGGCTGAACACTGAAGCTTTCTTT. It codes for CASRDTGLNTEAFF.

This rearrangement joins TRBV10-3 to TRBJ2-6, with 11 bases fitting TRBD1. Germline values: CDR1 ENHRY, CDR2 SYGVKD. V was pared by 3 bases and J by 4 bases, with 2 bases of the junction left unmatched. There are 16 residues in the CDR3. CDR3 region: CAISEGQGAGANVLTF. CDR3 DNA: TGTGCCATCAGTGAAGGACAGGGGGCAGGGGCCAACGTCCTGACTTTC.

V and J are TRBV5-1 and TRBJ1-4; 9 bases line up with TRBD1. V gave up 4 bases and J gave up 2 bases; unmatched junction bases: 3. CDR3 length: 15 amino acids. The germline V gene has CDR1 SGHRS and CDR2 YFSETQ. CDR3 residues: CASSATGGTNEKLFF. The DNA for the CDR3 is TGCGCCAGCAGCGCAACAGGGGGCACTAATGAAAAACTGTTTTTT.

The chain carries TRBV11-3 and TRBJ2-7; no firm D call. Germline V CDR1 and CDR2: SGHNT, YENEEA. Trimming shortened V by 5 bases and J by 7 bases, and 12 bases separated the two germline ends. This CDR3 is 12 amino acids long. CDR3 DNA: TGTGCCAGCAGCCTAAACCCTCGAGAGCAGTACTTC. This codes for CASSLNPREQYF.

V usage is TRBV7-3 and J usage is TRBJ2-7; 10 nucleotides agree with TRBD1. The CDR3 runs 15 residues. The junction had 7 bases not matched to a gene; V was cut back by 3 bases and J by 5 bases. Germline CDR1 and CDR2: SGHTA and FQGTGA. The CDR3 region is CASSLAGQGQHEQYF. The DNA for the CDR3 is TGTGCCAGCAGCTTGGCGGGACAGGGGCAACACGAGCAGTACTTC.

The V gene is TRBV19, the J gene TRBJ1-3, with TRBD1 matching 8 bases. Per germline, CDR1 LNHDA and CDR2 SQIVND (reference sequence). The CDR3 consists of 17 residues. J was trimmed by 2 bases and V by 6 bases; bases with no gene match: 12. CDR3 sequence reads: CASSRVTGERAGNTIYF. The CDR3 bases are TGTGCCAGTAGCCGGGTGACAGGGGAACGAGCTGGAAACACCATATATTTT.

The chain recombines TRBV28 with TRBJ1-5; 7 bases align to TRBD1. Germline-derived CDR1 and CDR2 are MDHEN and SYDVKM. This CDR3 is 14 amino acids long. Trimming took 6 bases from V and 9 from J; bases not matched to a gene: 11. CDR3 sequence: CASSGTVGRTPQHF. In DNA form, the CDR3 reads TGTGCCAGCAGCGGGACAGTGGGTAGGACGCCCCAGCATTTT.

The rearrangement joins TRBV6-6 to TRBJ2-1; 12 bases match TRBD2. Germline V gene lookup returns CDR1 MNHNY and CDR2 SVGAGI (reference sequence). The CDR3 has 15 residues. After removal of 5 bases from V and 3 bases from J, the junction contained 2 bases not matched to a gene. DNA for the CDR3: TGTGCCAGCAGTCCACTAGCGGGAGGCTACAATGAGCAGTTCTTC. Its translation is CASSPLAGGYNEQFF.

The J gene is TRBJ2-3, the V gene TRBV27; D might be TRBD2 (6 bases). The germline V and J ends were trimmed by 2 bases and 4 bases, with 16 bases remaining between them. The CDR3 sequence is 16 residues long. The V gene's germline CDR1 is MNHEY and CDR2 SMNVEV (reference sequence). The CDR3 protein is CASSLNGGGIADTQYF. CDR3 in DNA: TGTGCCAGCAGTTTAAATGGGGGAGGTATAGCAGATACGCAGTATTTT.

This clone was seen more than once but under ten times. This chain connects TRBV2 to TRBJ2-5; D remains unclear. In germline, CDR1 is SNHLY, CDR2 FYNNEI. CDR3 length equals 11 residues. V dropped 10 bases and J dropped 2 bases, with 8 bases sitting between them. CDR3 in amino acids: CATRLQETQYF. The CDR3 DNA is TGTGCCACTCGTCTACAAGAGACCCAGTACTTC.

A single count supports this clone. This sequence joins TRBV27 and TRBJ2-1; tentative D call: TRBD2 (5 bases). This CDR3 is 16 amino acids long. Per the germline V gene, CDR1 is MNHEY and CDR2 is SMNVEV (reference sequence). V was shortened by 2 bases and J by 1 base, with 12 bases between the two germline ends. Written as DNA, the CDR3 is TGTGCCAGCAGTTTAATTCCCAGCGGATCCTACAATGAGCAGTTCTTC. It is translated as CASSLIPSGSYNEQFF.

The chain joins TRBV25-1 to TRBJ2-7; 10 nucleotides agree with TRBD1. V was pared by 3 bases and J by 1 base, with 3 bases of the junction left unmatched. Germline values: CDR1 MGHDK, CDR2 SYGVNS. The CDR3 has 15 residues. The CDR3 loop is CASSEPGQGSYEQYF. The CDR3 bases are TGTGCCAGCAGTGAGCCGGGACAGGGGTCCTACGAGCAGTACTTC.

A note on this clone: Other DNA sequences in the sample encode the same CDR3. The chain couples TRBV4-1 to TRBJ2-7, with no clear D. V gave up 1 base and J gave up 4 bases, with 8 bases separating them. This CDR3 has 13 residues. Germline assignment: CDR1 MGHRA and CDR2 YSYEKL. The chain's CDR3 is CASSQVLRYEQYF. The CDR3, as DNA: TGCGCCAGCAGCCAAGTCCTACGATACGAGCAGTACTTC.

The chain recombines TRBV9 with TRBJ1-4, with a weak D call TRBD1 (6 bases). The CDR3 sequence is 16 residues long. V lost 0 bases and J 7 bases, leaving 16 bases between the germline ends. Germline V gene sequence: CDR1 SGDLS, CDR2 YYNGEE. CDR3 DNA sequence: TGTGCCAGCAGCGTAGCTGCGGGGGCCGGGGGTGAAAAACTGTTTTTT. Amino acid sequence: CASSVAAGAGGEKLFF.

In DNA, the CDR3 is TGTGCCAGCAGCTATGGACTTAACACTGAAGCTTTCTTT. It translates to CASSYGLNTEAFF. The rearrangement joins TRBV27 to TRBJ1-1; D is undetermined. Germline V lookup: CDR1 MNHEY, CDR2 SMNVEV (reference sequence). The germline V and J ends were trimmed by 6 bases and 2 bases, with 10 bases remaining between them. The length of the CDR3 is 13 residues.

V gene TRBV6-1 combines with J gene TRBJ1-5, with D unclear. The CDR3 has 11 amino acids. Germline V lookup: CDR1 MNHNS, CDR2 SASEGT. Deletions cut 3 bases from V and 8 bases from J, with 5 bases between. The chain's CDR3 is CASSDLKPQHF. The CDR3 DNA reads TGTGCCAGCAGTGATCTAAAGCCCCAGCATTTT.

This chain connects TRBV19 to TRBJ2-3, with 14 bases matching TRBD2. The CDR3 covers 15 residues. Losses at the gene ends were 8 bases for V and 7 bases for J; bases not matched to a gene: 8. CDR1 LNHDA and CDR2 SQIVND come from the germline V gene (reference sequence). The CDR3 DNA follows: TGTGCCAGTGGGACTAGCGGGAGTACTAGGAATACGCAGTATTTT. Translating it yields CASGTSGSTRNTQYF.

This clone was observed once. The DNA of the CDR3 is TGTGCCAGCAGTCTGGGACTAGCGGGAGGATACAATGAGCAGTTCTTC. It encodes CASSLGLAGGYNEQFF. This chain links TRBV28 with TRBJ2-1; TRBD2 aligns across 15 bases. The length of the CDR3 is 16 residues. Germline values: CDR1 MDHEN, CDR2 SYDVKM. V trimming: 5 bases; J trimming: 4 bases; junction bases outside the gene matches: 3. Supplemented by reference TRBV28 and TRBJ2-1, the full variable domain reads DVKVTQSSRYLVKRTGEKVFLECVQDMDHENMFWYRQDPGLGLRLIYFSYDVKMKEKGDIPEGYSVSREKKERFSLILESASTNQTSMYLCASSLGLAGGYNEQFFGPGTRLTVL.

This chain uses TRBV6-5 with TRBJ2-5, with 8 bases that match TRBD1. CDR1 and CDR2 (germline): MNHEY, SVGAGI. This CDR3 spans 13 amino acids. J lost 11 bases, V lost 8 bases, and 13 bases had no gene match. The DNA of the CDR3 is TGTGCCAGCGGACAGGGAAATCCTCCTCAGCAGTACTTC. Amino acids: CASGQGNPPQQYF.

The chain carries TRBV27 and TRBJ1-1, with D possibly TRBD1 on 6 matching bases. Trimming removed 2 bases from V and 0 bases from J, with 16 bases in between. Germline V gene lookup returns CDR1 MNHEY and CDR2 SMNVEV (reference sequence). The CDR3 has 17 residues. CDR3 sequence reads: CASSLSFRQAMNTEAFF. CDR3 nucleotide sequence: TGTGCCAGCAGTTTAAGTTTCCGACAGGCGATGAACACTGAAGCTTTCTTT.

The chain uses TRBV27 and TRBJ2-1; D may be TRBD2 (6 bases). V lost 4 bases and J 8 bases, leaving 15 bases between the germline ends. There are 14 residues in the CDR3. Germline CDR1 is MNHEY and CDR2 is SMNVEV (reference sequence). CDR3 DNA sequence: TGTGCCAGCAGTTCACCGGGACTTTTGGATGAGCAGTTCTTC. As protein: CASSSPGLLDEQFF.

The chain has TRBV28 and TRBJ2-1, with 12 bases fitting TRBD2. The CDR3 loop spans 14 amino acids. Looked up from germline, CDR1 is MDHEN and CDR2 is SYDVKM. Losses at the gene ends were 5 bases for V and 10 bases for J; bases not matched to a gene: 6. This CDR3 is CASSILAGGYEQFF. The DNA for the CDR3 is TGTGCCAGCAGTATACTAGCGGGAGGTTACGAGCAGTTCTTC. The entire variable domain, with the rest obtained from reference TRBV28 and TRBJ2-1, is as follows: DVKVTQSSRYLVKRTGEKVFLECVQDMDHENMFWYRQDPGLGLRLIYFSYDVKMKEKGDIPEGYSVSREKKERFSLILESASTNQTSMYLCASSILAGGYEQFFGPGTRLTVL.